What follows is one T cell receptor (beta chain) and its context. Its cognate antigen is unknown. It was genomic DNA that served as the template for profiling TCR beta VDJ and CDR3. MiXCR, applied by TCRdb to the reads, yields one record per CDR3 protein. Seen here are hundreds of thousands of distinct CDR3 sequences, 55% to 70% observed once, and the top ten hold more than 3.5%. These data belong to a study of CD8+CD57+ T cells in acquired aplastic anemia. The overall study: As sequenced from healthy donors, CD4+ cells averaged roughly 10 million reads.

Study-wide results and caveats: No significant difference in CD8+ Simpson's diversity was found between patients and controls.

The CDR3 loop spans 13 amino acids. Germline CDR1 is KGHDR and CDR2 is SFDVKD. V shed 5 bases and J shed 5 bases, with 10 bases lying between them. This rearrangement joins TRBV24-1 to TRBJ2-3, with D hard to call. Material for sequencing was sorted CD4+, CD8+, or CD8+CD57+ T cells (not recorded which) from PBMCs. The sequence was collected from a human donor in good health, serving as a control. The CDR3 DNA is TGTGCCACCAGTGCTCTGGGGAAAGATACGCAGTATTTT. Translating gives CATSALGKDTQYF.